The present T cell receptor (beta chain) was sequenced within a study of blood T cell repertoires in COVID-19. About the study: COVID-19 samples collected from the United States, Italy and Spain covered acute and convalescent phases. Sample material is recorded as cDNA or gDNA derived from T cells, B-cell-depleted T cells, or PBMCs.

Study processing details: The assay estimated nucleated cells by amplifying reference gene primers. The protocol was immunoSEQ multiplex PCR, while the TCRdb copy is restricted to in-frame clones and leaves out a portion. V and J calls and clone size are as listed in that table; D and trimming were resolved from the DNA. Among under 300,000 clones listed, roughly three quarters were seen once. Germline V CDR1 and CDR2: MDHEN, SYDVKM. The CDR3 has 13 residues. Trimming left V 10 bases short and J 5 bases short, with 15 bases between. This chain joins TRBV28 and TRBJ1-3, with D maybe TRBD1 (5 bases). The clonotype was recovered from a woman aged 40-49 years with active or convalescent COVID-19. The sample was peripheral blood. The CDR3 nucleotides read TGTGCCACCCAAGCCCAGGGCAGAAACACCATATATTTT. This encodes CATQAQGRNTIYF.